This is a list of T cell receptor beta chains from one sample in a study of T cell changes during pregnancy in multiple sclerosis. Sequenced by immunoSEQ multiplex PCR; TCRdb stores in-frame clones only, minus some. The data hold around 80,000 clones, with approximately 90% observed a single time. The sample consisted of peripheral blood, taken before pregnancy. Source of these receptors: a female donor with multiple sclerosis, enrolled in a pregnancy study. The CDR3 runs from the conserved cysteine through the conserved F or W. Fields, in order: clone size, D gene, J gene, CDR3 length, V gene, CDR3 protein, CDR3 DNA. A D gene is named only where the DNA matches it firmly. Clone size, where shown, is once, few, many, or a class for clones that have expanded.

clone size: -; D gene: TRBD1; J gene: TRBJ2-5; CDR3 length: 16; V gene: TRBV9; CDR3 protein: CARLTRWDRAGETQYF; CDR3 DNA: TGTGCCAGGTTAACGAGGTGGGACAGGGCAGGAGAGACCCAGTACTTC
clone size: -; D gene: TRBD2; J gene: TRBJ2-2; CDR3 length: 17; V gene: TRBV28; CDR3 protein: CASSLVSGLANTGELFF; CDR3 DNA: TGTGCCAGCAGTTTAGTCTCGGGACTAGCGAACACCGGGGAGCTGTTTTTT
clone size: -; D gene: -; J gene: TRBJ1-4; CDR3 length: 14; V gene: TRBV6-6; CDR3 protein: CASSYAVQNEKLFF; CDR3 DNA: TGTGCCAGCAGTTACGCGGTGCAAAATGAAAAACTGTTTTTT
clone size: once; D gene: -; J gene: TRBJ1-1; CDR3 length: 14; V gene: TRBV7-9; CDR3 protein: CASSLLGGNTEAFF; CDR3 DNA: TGTGCCAGCAGCTTATTAGGGGGGAACACTGAAGCTTTCTTT
clone size: once; D gene: -; J gene: TRBJ2-5; CDR3 length: 15; V gene: TRBV7-9; CDR3 protein: CASSIFPAGKETQYF; CDR3 DNA: TGTGCCAGCAGCATATTCCCAGCGGGCAAGGAGACCCAGTACTTC
clone size: -; D gene: -; J gene: TRBJ2-1; CDR3 length: 15; V gene: TRBV7-9; CDR3 protein: CASSRLRGTYNEQFF; CDR3 DNA: TGTGCCAGCAGCCGACTCCGGGGGACTTACAATGAGCAGTTCTTC
clone size: -; D gene: -; J gene: TRBJ2-7; CDR3 length: 16; V gene: TRBV4-1; CDR3 protein: CASSPGGATTTYEQYF; CDR3 DNA: TGCGCCAGCAGCCCCGGGGGAGCTACCACAACCTACGAGCAGTACTTC
clone size: few; D gene: -; J gene: TRBJ2-1; CDR3 length: 13; V gene: TRBV10-3; CDR3 protein: CAIGATSNNEQFF; CDR3 DNA: TGTGCCATCGGGGCGACTTCTAACAATGAGCAGTTCTTC
clone size: -; D gene: -; J gene: TRBJ2-3; CDR3 length: 10; V gene: TRBV20-1; CDR3 protein: CSARGAPYRF; CDR3 DNA: TGCAGTGCTAGAGGGGCGCCCTACCGTTTT
clone size: -; D gene: TRBD1; J gene: TRBJ1-5; CDR3 length: 16; V gene: TRBV7-8; CDR3 protein: CASSLRDRSEYQPQHF; CDR3 DNA: TGTGCCAGCAGCCTCCGGGACAGGAGTGAATATCAGCCCCAGCATTTT
clone size: -; D gene: -; J gene: TRBJ1-2; CDR3 length: 12; V gene: TRBV28; CDR3 protein: CASSPPDYGYTF; CDR3 DNA: TGTGCCAGCTCCCCCCCGGACTATGGCTACACCTTC
clone size: once; D gene: -; J gene: TRBJ2-1; CDR3 length: 11; V gene: TRBV6-1; CDR3 protein: CASRANNEQFF; CDR3 DNA: TGTGCCAGCAGAGCAAACAATGAGCAGTTCTTC
clone size: -; D gene: -; J gene: TRBJ2-1; CDR3 length: 15; V gene: TRBV5-4; CDR3 protein: CASSRLASQNNEQFF; CDR3 DNA: TGTGCCAGCAGCCGTCTAGCGAGCCAAAATAATGAGCAGTTCTTC
clone size: -; D gene: TRBD2; J gene: TRBJ2-2; CDR3 length: 17; V gene: TRBV5-6; CDR3 protein: CASSLVLAGVGTGELFF; CDR3 DNA: TGTGCCAGCAGCTTGGTACTAGCGGGAGTGGGAACCGGGGAGCTGTTTTTT
clone size: -; D gene: TRBD1; J gene: TRBJ2-3; CDR3 length: 15; V gene: TRBV4-2; CDR3 protein: CASSREDRGTDTQYF; CDR3 DNA: TGTGCCAGCAGCCGGGAAGACAGGGGAACAGATACGCAGTATTTT
clone size: -; D gene: -; J gene: TRBJ1-1; CDR3 length: 14; V gene: TRBV28; CDR3 protein: CASSVPGLVPEAFF; CDR3 DNA: TGTGCCAGCAGTGTCCCGGGGTTAGTCCCTGAAGCTTTCTTT
clone size: once; D gene: TRBD1; J gene: TRBJ1-2; CDR3 length: 14; V gene: TRBV15; CDR3 protein: CATSSDRAVYGYTF; CDR3 DNA: TGTGCCACCAGCAGCGACAGGGCCGTCTATGGCTACACCTTC
clone size: -; D gene: TRBD1; J gene: TRBJ1-2; CDR3 length: 15; V gene: TRBV28; CDR3 protein: CASSPQGVPRHGYTF; CDR3 DNA: TGTGCCAGCAGTCCACAGGGGGTCCCCAGGCATGGCTACACCTTC
clone size: -; D gene: TRBD2; J gene: TRBJ2-1; CDR3 length: 14; V gene: TRBV2; CDR3 protein: CASKGGRVDNEQFF; CDR3 DNA: TGTGCCAGCAAGGGCGGGAGGGTAGACAATGAGCAGTTCTTC
clone size: -; D gene: TRBD1; J gene: TRBJ1-5; CDR3 length: 16; V gene: TRBV5-6; CDR3 protein: CASSTGTGVSAQPQHF; CDR3 DNA: TGTGCCAGCAGCACCGGGACAGGGGTTTCGGCTCAGCCCCAGCATTTT
clone size: -; D gene: -; J gene: TRBJ1-4; CDR3 length: 17; V gene: TRBV11-2; CDR3 protein: CASSLETGLATNEKLFF; CDR3 DNA: TGTGCCAGCAGCTTAGAGACAGGTCTTGCAACTAATGAAAAACTGTTTTTT
clone size: -; D gene: -; J gene: TRBJ1-2; CDR3 length: 14; V gene: TRBV7-2; CDR3 protein: CASSLGQVLYGYTF; CDR3 DNA: TGTGCCAGCAGCTTAGGGCAGGTTCTCTATGGCTACACCTTC
clone size: -; D gene: TRBD2; J gene: TRBJ2-2; CDR3 length: 21; V gene: TRBV30; CDR3 protein: CAWSVLRLAGVQPRGTGELFF; CDR3 DNA: TGTGCCTGGAGTGTACTTCGGCTAGCGGGAGTCCAACCTCGGGGGACCGGGGAGCTGTTTTTT
clone size: few; D gene: -; J gene: TRBJ1-1; CDR3 length: 14; V gene: TRBV28; CDR3 protein: CASSLINMNTEAFF; CDR3 DNA: TGTGCCAGCAGTTTAATCAACATGAACACTGAAGCTTTCTTT
clone size: -; D gene: TRBD1; J gene: TRBJ2-3; CDR3 length: 15; V gene: TRBV27; CDR3 protein: CASSSDRASTDTQYF; CDR3 DNA: TGTGCCAGCAGTTCCGACAGGGCTAGCACAGATACGCAGTATTTT
clone size: -; D gene: -; J gene: TRBJ2-7; CDR3 length: 14; V gene: TRBV28; CDR3 protein: CASSPRQFNYEQYF; CDR3 DNA: TGTGCCAGCAGCCCCAGACAGTTTAATTACGAGCAGTACTTC
clone size: -; D gene: TRBD1; J gene: TRBJ2-7; CDR3 length: 18; V gene: TRBV11-1; CDR3 protein: CASSSPGTGFPSGYEQYF; CDR3 DNA: TGTGCCAGCAGCTCTCCCGGGACAGGGTTTCCCTCTGGCTACGAGCAGTACTTC
clone size: once; D gene: TRBD1; J gene: TRBJ2-7; CDR3 length: 15; V gene: TRBV19; CDR3 protein: CASTDSRGPHYEQYF; CDR3 DNA: TGTGCCAGTACCGACTCCAGGGGGCCCCACTACGAGCAGTACTTC
clone size: -; D gene: -; J gene: TRBJ1-5; CDR3 length: 15; V gene: TRBV19; CDR3 protein: CASSNRALSNQPQHF; CDR3 DNA: TGTGCCAGTAGTAACAGGGCGCTAAGCAATCAGCCCCAGCATTTT
clone size: -; D gene: TRBD2; J gene: TRBJ2-1; CDR3 length: 15; V gene: TRBV28; CDR3 protein: CASSPDSGRHNEQFF; CDR3 DNA: TGTGCCAGCAGCCCTGACTCCGGGAGGCACAATGAGCAGTTCTTC
clone size: -; D gene: TRBD1; J gene: TRBJ1-4; CDR3 length: 14; V gene: TRBV2; CDR3 protein: CATQGDFSDEKLFF; CDR3 DNA: TGTGCCACGCAGGGGGACTTCTCGGATGAAAAACTGTTTTTT
clone size: -; D gene: TRBD2; J gene: TRBJ2-2; CDR3 length: 16; V gene: TRBV10-3; CDR3 protein: CAITSDPNPNTGELFF; CDR3 DNA: TGTGCCATTACTAGCGACCCGAATCCTAACACCGGGGAGCTGTTTTTT
clone size: -; D gene: TRBD2; J gene: TRBJ2-3; CDR3 length: 14; V gene: TRBV6-4; CDR3 protein: CASSTSGSTDTQYF; CDR3 DNA: TGTGCCAGCAGTACTAGCGGGAGCACAGATACGCAGTATTTT
clone size: -; D gene: TRBD2; J gene: TRBJ2-7; CDR3 length: 18; V gene: TRBV7-2; CDR3 protein: CASSSGLAGGLGIYEQYF; CDR3 DNA: TGTGCCAGCAGCTCCGGACTAGCGGGAGGGCTGGGGATATACGAGCAGTACTTC
clone size: -; D gene: TRBD1; J gene: TRBJ1-1; CDR3 length: 12; V gene: TRBV7-2; CDR3 protein: CASSFGDRGFSF; CDR3 DNA: TGTGCCAGCAGCTTTGGCGACAGGGGATTTTCTTTT
clone size: medium-sized; D gene: -; J gene: TRBJ2-3; CDR3 length: 15; V gene: TRBV5-1; CDR3 protein: CATRRYFTSTDTQYF; CDR3 DNA: TGCGCCACCCGGAGGTATTTTACTAGCACAGATACGCAGTATTTT
clone size: -; D gene: -; J gene: TRBJ2-2; CDR3 length: 15; V gene: TRBV4-1; CDR3 protein: CASSQDPGSTGELFF; CDR3 DNA: TGCGCCAGCAGCCAAGATCCGGGGAGCACCGGGGAGCTGTTTTTT
clone size: -; D gene: -; J gene: TRBJ1-1; CDR3 length: 14; V gene: TRBV28; CDR3 protein: CASSLWGGNTEAFF; CDR3 DNA: TGTGCCAGCAGTTTATGGGGGGGGAACACTGAAGCTTTCTTT
clone size: once; D gene: TRBD2; J gene: TRBJ2-7; CDR3 length: 14; V gene: TRBV7-2; CDR3 protein: CASIGLAGGSEQYF; CDR3 DNA: TGTGCCAGCATTGGACTAGCGGGAGGTTCCGAGCAGTACTTC
clone size: few; D gene: -; J gene: TRBJ1-5; CDR3 length: 13; V gene: TRBV27; CDR3 protein: CASSSTGWQPQHF; CDR3 DNA: TGTGCCAGCAGTTCAACAGGGTGGCAGCCCCAGCATTTT
clone size: -; D gene: -; J gene: TRBJ1-1; CDR3 length: 14; V gene: TRBV7-3; CDR3 protein: CASRAEQGNTEAFF; CDR3 DNA: TGTGCCAGCAGGGCGGAGCAGGGGAACACTGAAGCTTTCTTT
clone size: many; D gene: TRBD1; J gene: TRBJ1-4; CDR3 length: 16; V gene: TRBV27; CDR3 protein: CASSLFFGTGGGKLFF; CDR3 DNA: TGTGCCAGCAGTTTATTTTTCGGGACAGGGGGCGGAAAACTGTTTTTT
clone size: -; D gene: TRBD1; J gene: TRBJ1-5; CDR3 length: 14; V gene: TRBV28; CDR3 protein: CASSFRGLSQPQHF; CDR3 DNA: TGTGCCAGCAGTTTCAGGGGGCTGAGTCAGCCCCAGCATTTT
clone size: -; D gene: TRBD1; J gene: TRBJ1-4; CDR3 length: 14; V gene: TRBV5-6; CDR3 protein: CASSAQGAGEKLFF; CDR3 DNA: TGTGCCAGCAGCGCACAGGGGGCAGGGGAAAAACTGTTTTTT
clone size: -; D gene: TRBD2; J gene: TRBJ2-1; CDR3 length: 21; V gene: TRBV28; CDR3 protein: CASSSSSENSGRSRSYNEQFF; CDR3 DNA: TGTGCCAGCAGTTCCTCCTCGGAGAATAGCGGGAGGTCACGCTCCTACAATGAGCAGTTCTTC
clone size: -; D gene: TRBD2; J gene: TRBJ2-3; CDR3 length: 14; V gene: TRBV29-1; CDR3 protein: CSVGPSGNSDTQYF; CDR3 DNA: TGCAGCGTTGGGCCTAGCGGGAATTCAGATACGCAGTATTTT
clone size: -; D gene: -; J gene: TRBJ1-5; CDR3 length: 15; V gene: TRBV6-5; CDR3 protein: CASSYARGGNQPQHF; CDR3 DNA: TGTGCCAGCAGTTACGCCAGGGGTGGCAATCAGCCCCAGCATTTT
clone size: -; D gene: -; J gene: TRBJ2-1; CDR3 length: 14; V gene: TRBV28; CDR3 protein: CASSSTLRRNEQFF; CDR3 DNA: TGTGCCAGCAGTTCCACCCTCAGGCGCAATGAGCAGTTCTTC
clone size: once; D gene: -; J gene: TRBJ1-5; CDR3 length: 14; V gene: TRBV27; CDR3 protein: CASSNWGPNQPQHF; CDR3 DNA: TGTGCCAGCAGTAATTGGGGCCCCAATCAGCCCCAGCATTTT
clone size: -; D gene: -; J gene: TRBJ2-7; CDR3 length: 15; V gene: TRBV5-1; CDR3 protein: CASSLRQADPYEQYF; CDR3 DNA: TGCGCCAGCAGCTTACGGCAGGCTGATCCCTACGAGCAGTACTTC
clone size: -; D gene: TRBD1; J gene: TRBJ2-7; CDR3 length: 12; V gene: TRBV28; CDR3 protein: CASSLAGGEQYF; CDR3 DNA: TGTGCCAGCAGTTTAGCAGGGGGAGAGCAGTACTTC
clone size: -; D gene: -; J gene: TRBJ1-1; CDR3 length: 15; V gene: TRBV6-1; CDR3 protein: CASTPPTSLSAEAFF; CDR3 DNA: TGTGCCAGCACCCCACCGACCTCTTTAAGCGCTGAAGCTTTCTTT
clone size: -; D gene: -; J gene: TRBJ2-2; CDR3 length: 14; V gene: TRBV7-2; CDR3 protein: CASSLQGSAGELFF; CDR3 DNA: TGTGCCAGCAGCTTACAGGGGAGTGCCGGGGAGCTGTTTTTT
clone size: -; D gene: TRBD2; J gene: TRBJ2-1; CDR3 length: 18; V gene: TRBV9; CDR3 protein: CASAGGTSGRAAYNEQFF; CDR3 DNA: TGTGCCAGCGCCGGTGGGACTAGCGGGAGGGCCGCCTACAATGAGCAGTTCTTC
clone size: -; D gene: -; J gene: TRBJ1-2; CDR3 length: 15; V gene: TRBV2; CDR3 protein: CASSESGEANYGYTF; CDR3 DNA: TGTGCCAGCAGTGAATCAGGGGAAGCTAACTATGGCTACACCTTC
clone size: -; D gene: TRBD1; J gene: TRBJ1-4; CDR3 length: 16; V gene: TRBV5-4; CDR3 protein: CASSRTPGTGSEKLFF; CDR3 DNA: TGTGCCAGCAGCCGTACGCCCGGGACAGGGAGTGAAAAACTGTTTTTT
clone size: -; D gene: TRBD1; J gene: TRBJ2-1; CDR3 length: 15; V gene: TRBV9; CDR3 protein: CASSVLDRVGNEQFF; CDR3 DNA: TGTGCCAGCAGCGTTTTGGACAGGGTGGGCAATGAGCAGTTCTTC
clone size: -; D gene: -; J gene: TRBJ1-1; CDR3 length: 13; V gene: TRBV29-1; CDR3 protein: CSVAPKSDTEAFF; CDR3 DNA: TGCAGCGTTGCCCCTAAGTCGGACACTGAAGCTTTCTTT
clone size: few; D gene: -; J gene: TRBJ2-7; CDR3 length: 14; V gene: TRBV28; CDR3 protein: CASSLQQGPYEQYF; CDR3 DNA: TGTGCCAGCAGTTTACAACAGGGCCCCTACGAGCAGTACTTC
clone size: -; D gene: -; J gene: TRBJ1-1; CDR3 length: 15; V gene: TRBV7-9; CDR3 protein: CASSLAQGLGTEAFF; CDR3 DNA: TGTGCCAGCAGCTTAGCGCAGGGTTTGGGGACTGAAGCTTTCTTT